Listed below are T cell receptor beta chains from one sample, sequenced in a study of metastatic and nonmetastatic thyroid tumors. TCRdb re-clonotyped the PCR reads through MiXCR. The sample includes about 40,000 clones, roughly an eighth of them seen just once. Sequenced: blood. The receptors originated from a female donor with papillary thyroid cancer or a benign thyroid nodule (not recorded which). Some clones in this sample may be carry-over from other donors' samples. Each CDR3 is given with its conserved first and last residue. The D gene is left open where the match is weak. Not all rows give a size; the values are once, few, many and, for expanded clones, a class.

clone_size,j_call,v_call,d_call,cdr3_aa,cdr3_nt
-,TRBJ1-1,TRBV20-1,-,CSAMFGGGNTEAFF,TGCAGTGCTATGTTCGGGGGCGGGAACACTGAAGCTTTCTTT
many,TRBJ1-4,TRBV12-3/TRBV12-4,-,CASSLTRVEKLFF,TGTGCCAGCAGTTTAACACGGGTTGAAAAACTGTTTTTT
many,TRBJ2-3,TRBV5-1,TRBD1,CASSLGGTGLADTQYF,TGCGCCAGCAGCTTGGGCGGGACAGGCCTGGCAGATACGCAGTATTTT
few,TRBJ2-3,TRBV20-1,-,CSAGEGVLTDTQYF,TGCAGTGCTGGAGAGGGCGTTTTAACAGATACGCAGTATTTT
many,TRBJ1-1,TRBV19,-,CASSIGGGNTEAFF,TGTGCCAGTAGTATTGGGGGGGGGAACACTGAAGCTTTCTTT
many,TRBJ2-1,TRBV27,TRBD2,CASRLAGDNEQFF,TGTGCCAGCAGACTAGCGGGAGACAATGAGCAGTTCTTC
many,TRBJ2-7,TRBV6-1,-,CASSEHGQRIEQYF,TGTGCCAGCAGTGAACACGGACAGCGAATCGAGCAGTACTTC
many,TRBJ1-6,TRBV5-1,TRBD1,CASSTGTVSSYNSPLHF,TGCGCCAGCAGCACTGGGACAGTGAGCTCCTATAATTCACCCCTCCACTTT
many,TRBJ1-2,TRBV5-5,-,CASSYDLRSRYTF,TGTGCCAGCAGCTACGACCTCCGCTCTCGCTACACCTTC
many,TRBJ2-7,TRBV25-1,-,CASSVGHTYEQYF,TGTGCCAGCAGTGTGGGACACACCTACGAGCAGTACTTC
many,TRBJ2-5,TRBV6-5,TRBD2,CASSSSGLAESFQETQYF,TGTGCCAGCAGTTCCTCGGGACTAGCGGAGTCATTCCAAGAGACCCAGTACTTC
many,TRBJ1-2,TRBV7-2,TRBD1,CASSRQGVGYGYTF,TGTGCCAGCAGTAGACAGGGGGTAGGGTATGGCTACACCTTC
many,TRBJ2-2,TRBV12-3/TRBV12-4,TRBD2,CASSLWTSGTGELFF,TGTGCCAGCAGTTTGTGGACTAGCGGCACCGGGGAGCTGTTTTTT
many,TRBJ1-2,TRBV4-1,-,CASSQDLGQHYGYTF,TGCGCCAGCAGCCAAGATTTAGGGCAGCACTATGGCTACACCTTC
-,TRBJ2-2,TRBV7-2,TRBD2,CASSSVLAGTGELFF,TGTGCCAGCAGCTCCGTACTAGCGGGGACCGGGGAGCTGTTCTTT
many,TRBJ1-6,TRBV20-1,-,CSARRFALGEHNSPLHF,TGCAGTGCTAGACGTTTCGCCCTCGGGGAACATAATTCACCCCTCCACTTT
many,TRBJ1-1,TRBV19,-,CASNTGTNTEAFF,TGTGCCAGCAATACAGGGACTAACACTGAAGCTTTCTTT
many,TRBJ2-3,TRBV5-1,-,CASNPSGETTDTQYF,TGCGCCAGCAACCCTTCGGGGGAGACGACAGATACGCAGTATTTT
many,TRBJ2-1,TRBV20-1,TRBD2,CSVLTSGFSYNEQFF,TGCAGTGTCCTGACTAGCGGGTTCTCCTACAATGAGCAGTTCTTC
many,TRBJ1-1,TRBV5-1,-,CASSLAGLGTEAFF,TGCGCCAGCAGCTTGGCCGGATTAGGCACTGAAGCTTTCTTT
many,TRBJ1-1,TRBV20-1,-,CSINRVNTEAFF,TGCAGTATTAACAGGGTGAACACTGAAGCTTTCTTT
many,TRBJ1-4,TRBV19,-,CASSIQGRYGEKLFF,TGTGCCAGTAGTATTCAGGGGCGGTATGGAGAAAAACTGTTTTTT
many,TRBJ1-2,TRBV27,-,CATSRRAEGGGGYTF,TGTGCCACCTCTCGTCGAGCCGAGGGTGGTGGTGGCTACACCTTC
many,TRBJ1-2,TRBV29-1,-,CSSRELNGYTF,TGCAGCTCGAGGGAGTTGAATGGCTACACCTTC
many,TRBJ2-1,TRBV6-2/TRBV6-3,-,CASSYSIADPYNEQFF,TGTGCCAGCAGTTACTCGATAGCGGATCCCTACAATGAGCAGTTCTTC
many,TRBJ1-5,TRBV30,TRBD1,CAWRGQGAIINQPQHF,TGTGCCTGGAGGGGACAGGGGGCTATAATTAATCAGCCCCAGCATTTT
many,TRBJ2-2,TRBV2,TRBD2,CASSELTLAGGELFF,TGTGCCAGCAGTGAATTAACACTAGCGGGCGGGGAGCTGTTTTTT
many,TRBJ1-1,TRBV4-1,-,CASSQVYSNTEAFF,TGCGCCAGCAGCCAAGTTTACAGCAACACTGAAGCTTTCTTT
many,TRBJ2-1,TRBV28,-,CASRPGGGAYNEQFF,TGTGCCAGCAGGCCCGGGGGTGGGGCGTACAATGAGCAGTTCTTC
-,TRBJ2-6,TRBV4-1,-,CASSLEASGVSGANVLTF,TGCGCCAGCAGCCTTGAGGCGTCGGGGGTCTCTGGTGCCAACGTCCTGACTTTC
many,TRBJ2-2,TRBV7-2,-,CASSLVGGWGSGELFF,TGTGCCAGCAGCTTGGTGGGGGGTTGGGGGTCCGGGGAGCTGTTTTTT